The text below deals with one TCR beta chain. There are 15 residues in the CDR3. The V gene's germline CDR1 is KGHSH and CDR2 LQKENI. This entry comes from a study of monozygotic twins with inflammatory bowel disease. TCRdb reprocessed the 5' RACE reads and reports one entry per CDR3 protein, with no DNA. The sample holds some 130,000 distinct CDR3 sequences. This chain links TRBV18 with TRBJ1-5. Sequenced sample: blood. This receptor was identified in a human donor with ulcerative colitis or Crohn's disease, or a healthy co-twin of an affected twin (not recorded which). The chain's CDR3 is CASSPRRVEDQPQHF.